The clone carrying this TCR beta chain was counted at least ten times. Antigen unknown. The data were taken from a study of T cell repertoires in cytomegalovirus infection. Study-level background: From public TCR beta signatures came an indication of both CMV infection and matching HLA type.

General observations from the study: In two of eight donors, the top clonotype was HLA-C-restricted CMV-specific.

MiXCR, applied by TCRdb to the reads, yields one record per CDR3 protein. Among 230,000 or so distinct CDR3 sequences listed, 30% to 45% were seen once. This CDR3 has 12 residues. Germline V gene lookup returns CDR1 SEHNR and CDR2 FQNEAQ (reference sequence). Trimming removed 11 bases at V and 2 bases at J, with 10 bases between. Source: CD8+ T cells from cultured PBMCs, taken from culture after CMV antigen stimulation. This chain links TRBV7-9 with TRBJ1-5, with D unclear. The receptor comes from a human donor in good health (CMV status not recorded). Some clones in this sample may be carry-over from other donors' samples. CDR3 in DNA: TGTGCCTCAGCGGACGGCAATCAGCCCCAGCATTTT. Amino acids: CASADGNQPQHF.